This record looks at one TCR beta chain sequence and its context. Its antigen remains unidentified. V was clipped by 8 bases and J by 4 bases; unmatched bases: 5. This CDR3 comprises 13 residues. From germline, CDR1 is KGHSH and CDR2 LQKENI. The data derive from a study of T cells after yellow fever vaccination. Study findings and constraints: Researchers cautioned that FACS-sorted repertoires could harbor abundant clonotypes contaminating from the bulk population. A faster peak, day 5 versus 15, was reached by the weaker secondary response. Among primary-vaccination clones, most reappeared after the booster, at just under 98% for CD4 and 85% to 90% for CD8.

TCRdb called the 5' RACE reads again in MiXCR, with one record for every CDR3 protein. Found here are 250,000 to 350,000 distinct CDR3 sequences, roughly 8.7% of them singletons; the top ten hold approximately 3.3%. This TCR was recovered from a man aged 18 to 29 who received the YFV17D yellow fever vaccine. The V call is TRBV18, the J call TRBJ1-5, with TRBD1 matching over 7 bases. Material: CD4+ T cells sorted from PBMCs, obtained 5 days after the yellow fever booster vaccination. The CDR3 nucleotides are TGTGCCAGCCAAGGACAGGCAAATCAGCCCCAGCATTTT. Its translation: CASQGQANQPQHF.